This T cell receptor beta chain was sequenced in a study of control samples from healthy donors and cancer patients. CDR3 length: 17 amino acids. J lost 8 bases, V lost 1 base, and 13 bases had no gene match. The germline CDR1 and CDR2 sequences are MNHEY and SMNVEV (reference sequence). Produced via immunoSEQ multiplex PCR; TCRdb's table is partial and in-frame only. The profile covers 150,000 to 200,000 clones, with about 90% appearing a single time and about 2.1% taken by the ten largest. The chain recombines TRBV27 with TRBJ1-4; 7 bases align to TRBD1. This TCR came from a woman aged 40 to 55 in good health. What was sequenced was blood. CDR3 protein: CASSLLAPQGINEKLFF. CDR3 nucleotides: TGTGCCAGCAGTTTATTAGCCCCACAGGGGATTAACGAAAAACTGTTTTTT.